A selection of T cell receptor beta chains follows, all from one sample in a study of response to subunit inactivated influenza vaccine. In TCRdb, the RT-PCR reads were re-called with MiXCR into one record per CDR3 protein. The sample records about 520,000 distinct CDR3 sequences, 25% being singletons. Sequenced material: CD4+ T cells sorted from PBMCs, taken roughly 5 days after vaccination. Receptors were obtained from a man aged 45-65 years who received an inactivated influenza vaccine. Both conserved end residues are part of each CDR3. D genes are given only for firm matches. Part of the rows lack a size; the others show once, few, many or a class for expanded clones.

j_call d_call v_call clone_size cdr3_aa cdr3_nt
TRBJ2-7 TRBD2 TRBV7-2 few CASSLSSGGWGEQYF TGTGCCAGCAGCTTATCCAGCGGGGGGTGGGGCGAGCAGTACTTC
TRBJ2-7 TRBD2 TRBV11-1 - CVSSLYMSEGLADSYEQYF TGTGTCAGCAGCTTATATATGTCGGAGGGGCTAGCGGATTCCTACGAGCAGTACTTC
TRBJ1-1 - TRBV12-3/TRBV12-4 few CASRFTGWPRNTEAFF TGTGCCAGCAGATTTACAGGGTGGCCACGGAACACTGAAGCTTTCTTT
TRBJ1-1 - TRBV29-1 - CSVGQGDTEAFF TGCAGCGTTGGGCAGGGAGATACTGAAGCTTTCTTT
TRBJ2-3 - TRBV29-1 - CSVPGGLSGGADTQYF TGCAGCGTTCCAGGTGGTTTGTCAGGGGGGGCAGATACGCAGTATTTT
TRBJ1-2 TRBD1 TRBV5-1 - CASSKTGYHIYGYTF TGCGCCAGCAGCAAGACAGGGTATCATATCTATGGCTACACCTTC
TRBJ2-1 TRBD1 TRBV3-1 many CASSQGGTGEQFF TGTGCCAGCAGCCAGGGCGGGACAGGAGAGCAGTTCTTC
TRBJ2-5 - TRBV29-1 many CSVEQGAVSKTQYF TGCAGCGTTGAACAGGGAGCCGTTTCAAAGACCCAGTACTTC
TRBJ2-5 - TRBV29-1 few CSSRDTGTETQYF TGCAGCTCCCGAGACACAGGGACCGAGACCCAGTACTTC
TRBJ2-3 - TRBV20-1 few CSAMRLGRDTQYF TGCAGTGCTATGCGACTGGGGAGAGATACGCAGTATTTT
TRBJ2-1 - TRBV20-1 few CSARRREQFF TGCAGTGCTAGGCGACGGGAGCAGTTCTTC
TRBJ2-7 TRBD2 TRBV10-3 - CAISESSGRLAGDEQYF TGTGCCATCAGTGAGTCGAGTGGGAGACTAGCGGGAGACGAGCAGTACTTC
TRBJ1-2 - TRBV24-1 - CATSDVHRDGENGYTF TGTGCCACCAGTGATGTTCACCGGGACGGAGAGAATGGCTACACCTTC
TRBJ1-1 - TRBV5-1 few CASSPGSSGYAFF TGCGCCAGCAGCCCAGGGTCCTCCGGGTACGCTTTCTTT
TRBJ2-3 TRBD2 TRBV20-1 - CSAKSGGNNAADTQYF TGCAGTGCTAAATCGGGGGGAAACAATGCCGCAGATACGCAGTATTTT
TRBJ2-3 - TRBV12-3/TRBV12-4 few CASSFSGSSTDTQYF TGTGCCAGCAGTTTTAGCGGTTCAAGCACAGATACGCAGTATTTT
TRBJ2-5 - TRBV12-3/TRBV12-4 few CASSLESQHAETQYF TGTGCCAGCAGTTTAGAATCTCAGCACGCAGAGACCCAGTACTTC
TRBJ2-2 TRBD2 TRBV7-6 many CASSLELASGELFF TGTGCCAGCAGCTTAGAACTAGCGTCCGGGGAGCTGTTTTTT
TRBJ2-7 - TRBV20-1 few CSARAVATGQSRQYF TGCAGTGCTAGAGCGGTCGCGACAGGTCAATCCCGGCAGTACTTC
TRBJ2-3 - TRBV6-1 - CASSRPGEADTQYF TGTGCCAGCAGTCGTCCGGGCGAAGCAGATACGCAGTATTTT
TRBJ2-3 TRBD2 TRBV5-1 - CASSLKTSGRADTQYF TGCGCCAGCAGCTTGAAAACTAGCGGGAGGGCGGATACGCAGTATTTT
TRBJ2-7 TRBD1 TRBV5-1 many CASSLGTGNHEQYF TGCGCCAGCAGCTTGGGGACAGGGAACCACGAGCAGTACTTC
TRBJ2-6 TRBD1 TRBV14 - CASSHWDRGLAGANVLTF TGTGCCAGCAGCCACTGGGACAGGGGGCTGGCTGGGGCCAACGTCCTGACTTTC
TRBJ2-1 TRBD1 TRBV3-1 few CASSRTGDSNEQFF TGTGCCAGCAGCCGGACAGGAGATTCTAATGAGCAGTTCTTC